This passage covers 7 T cell receptor beta chains from one sample sequenced in a study of tumor-infiltrating lymphocytes in primary liver carcinoma (TCRdb year 2017). Sequencing used an Illumina HiSeq 2500. TCRbeta-specific cDNA was reverse-transcribed from around 0.45 ug total RNA using a constant-region primer and ProtoScript II reverse transcriptase. TCRbeta libraries were built with three nested multiplex PCR rounds, a slightly modified ARM-PCR procedure. Each of the first two PCR rounds ran for 10 cycles and used multiplex TRBV1-TRBV30 forward primers together with a Cbeta reverse primer. TCRdb trimmed public reads at Q25 via fastp, called clones via MiXCR and kept in-frame beta chains. One record per CDR3 amino acid sequence lists the most common genes and DNA. The sample profile shows fewer than 200,000 distinct CDR3 sequences; 85% of them were found once. 15% to 20% of the sample rests with the top ten.

Total RNA and DNA were co-extracted from about 19-30 mg of bulk tissue with the AllPrep DNA/RNA mini kit, without cell sorting. The sequencing input was tumor tissue from primary liver carcinoma. The source of these receptors is a middle-aged man with primary liver carcinoma and hepatitis B virus infection.

On this clonotype: No conserved phenylalanine or tryptophan is present at the end of the CDR3, so a read error is the likely explanation. The V and J genes are TRBV29-1 and TRBJ2-3, with 8 positions matching TRBD2. The CDR3 spans 14 residues. Germline V gene sequence: CDR1 SQVTM, CDR2 ANQGSEA. CDR3 loop: CSATGAGAADAQYS. The CDR3 nucleotides are TGCAGCGCAACGGGAGCGGGGGCAGCAGATGCGCAGTATTCT.

A note on this clonotype: The CDR3 does not close with the conserved phenylalanine or tryptophan, likely indicating a read error. The chain uses TRBV4-3 and TRBJ2-5; D remains ambiguous. This CDR3 has 13 amino acids. Germline V gives CDR1 LGHNA, CDR2 YSLEER. CDR3 region: CASSQVLVAAQYI. The CDR3 DNA sequence: TGCGCTAGCAGCCAAGTCCTAGTGGCGGCCCAGTACATC.

As concerns this clonotype: Being one base from a much bigger clone, this may be a read error. The chain employs TRBV30 and TRBJ2-7; no firm D call. The CDR3 length is 11 residues. Germline V gives CDR1 GTSNPN, CDR2 SVGIG (reference sequence). Trimming pared 4 bases from V and 5 bases from J, leaving 9 bases between. The CDR3 loop reads CAWNEPNEQYF. The CDR3, as DNA: TGTGCCTGGAATGAACCCAACGAGCAGTACTTC.

Comment on this clonotype: This may come from a read error, since a much larger clone is one base off. The CDR3 nucleotides read TGCGCCAGGAGCGTGTGGGGGAGGGATACGCAGTATTTT. The encoded protein is CARSVWGRDTQYF. This sequence joins TRBV5-1 and TRBJ2-3; D may be TRBD2 (6 bases). Deletions cut 8 bases from V and 6 bases from J, with 16 bases between. From germline, CDR1 is SGHRS and CDR2 YFSETQ. The CDR3 has 13 amino acids.

As to this clonotype: The CDR3 does not close with the conserved phenylalanine or tryptophan, likely indicating a read error. V and J are TRBV11-3 and TRBJ2-3; possibly TRBD2 for D (6 bases). CDR1 and CDR2 (germline): SGHNT, YENEEA. V dropped 6 bases and J dropped 1 base, with 14 bases sitting between them. This CDR3 is 15 amino acids long. The CDR3 DNA follows: TGTGCCAGCAGTCCTGGGGGAGGTGGCACAGATACGCAGTATTCT. Translation gives CASSPGGGGTDTQYS.

This clonotype was detected a few times. No conserved phenylalanine or tryptophan is present at the end of the CDR3, so a read error is the likely explanation. The V call is TRBV5-5, the J call TRBJ2-1, with 10 positions matching TRBD2. Germline lookup yields CDR1 SGHKS and CDR2 YYEKEE (reference sequence). The CDR3 consists of 17 residues. V gave up 4 bases and J gave up 7 bases; unmatched junction bases: 14. In DNA, the CDR3 is TGTGCCAGCAGCCGGGCTCTAGGCCTAGCGGGAGAAAATGAGCAGTTCCTT. It encodes CASSRALGLAGENEQFL.

Turning to this clonotype: The junction does not match germline at one end; this may be a read error. The CDR3 nucleotides are TGTGGCAGCAGCTCCCCCCGCAAGGGACAAGAGACCCAGTACTTC. Translated: CGSSSPRKGQETQYF. The V gene is TRBV11-2, the J gene TRBJ2-5, with D uncertain. Germline lookup yields CDR1 SGHAT and CDR2 FQNNGV. The CDR3 covers 15 residues. Drawing the rest from reference TRBV11-2 and TRBJ2-5, the complete variable domain is EAGVAQSPRYKIIEKRQSVAFWCNPISGHATLYWYQQILGQGPKLLIQFQNNGVVDDSQLPKDRFSAERLKGVDSTLKIQPAKLEDSAVYLCGSSSPRKGQETQYFGPGTRLLVL.